The rows below give T cell receptor beta chains drawn from one sample of a study of control samples from healthy donors and cancer patients. TCRdb's table, derived via immunoSEQ multiplex PCR, lists solely in-frame clones and lacks some. The table lists 400,000 to 450,000 clones, 90% of them singletons. The sample comprised PBMCs. The origin of the receptors is a man aged 35 to 55 with head and neck cancer. The CDR3 runs from the conserved cysteine through the conserved F or W.

v_gene: TRBV9; j_gene: TRBJ1-1; CDR3aa: CASSPHGTGGMNTEAFF
v_gene: TRBV19; j_gene: TRBJ1-1; CDR3aa: CASSRQGESTEAFF
v_gene: TRBV7-9; j_gene: TRBJ2-7; CDR3aa: CASVRGADYEQYF
v_gene: TRBV19; j_gene: TRBJ1-2; CDR3aa: CASTEGPFYGYTF
v_gene: TRBV11-3; j_gene: TRBJ2-2; CDR3aa: CASSLDHQGRGTGELFF
v_gene: TRBV19; j_gene: TRBJ2-7; CDR3aa: CATTDRERSYEQYF
v_gene: TRBV5-1; j_gene: TRBJ1-1; CDR3aa: CASMAGGALMNTEAFF
v_gene: TRBV6-5; j_gene: TRBJ1-1; CDR3aa: CASTTQGGVTEAFF
v_gene: TRBV10-3; j_gene: TRBJ1-3; CDR3aa: CAISTGYSGNTIYF
v_gene: TRBV2; j_gene: TRBJ1-1; CDR3aa: CASTLRRGQGTEAFF
v_gene: TRBV20-1; j_gene: TRBJ2-5; CDR3aa: CSAAGRETQYF
v_gene: TRBV30; j_gene: TRBJ1-5; CDR3aa: CAWSPPDRGLQPQHF
v_gene: TRBV5-8; j_gene: TRBJ2-7; CDR3aa: CASSLGNSYEQYF
v_gene: TRBV20-1; j_gene: TRBJ1-2; CDR3aa: CSARRYGYTF
v_gene: TRBV9; j_gene: TRBJ2-5; CDR3aa: CASSSNIQGTETQYF
v_gene: TRBV7-2; j_gene: TRBJ2-7; CDR3aa: CASSPRDRSYEQYF
v_gene: TRBV5-4; j_gene: TRBJ2-3; CDR3aa: CASSLAVSGVGTDTQYF
v_gene: TRBV24-1; j_gene: TRBJ1-1; CDR3aa: CATRYSENTEAFF
v_gene: TRBV29-1; j_gene: TRBJ2-3; CDR3aa: CSVAGQGATDTQYF
v_gene: TRBV28; j_gene: TRBJ2-6; CDR3aa: CASSLSLSGANVLTF
v_gene: TRBV28; j_gene: TRBJ1-2; CDR3aa: CASSLGAGARYGYTF